Listed below are T cell receptor beta chains from one sample, sequenced in a study of blood T cell repertoires in COVID-19. Profiling relied on immunoSEQ multiplex PCR, and the TCRdb table lists in-frame clones only, not all of them. The sample has 110,000 to 150,000 clones, roughly 80% seen once. The sequenced material came from PBMCs or T cells enriched from blood (not recorded which). These receptors came from a woman between 40 and 55 years old who had recovered from COVID-19. Both conserved end residues are part of each CDR3. D genes are given only for firm matches. The size entry is marked missing in some rows and otherwise reads once, few, many or a size class.

cdr3_nt: TGTGCCAGCGGGGACTCGTTCTTTGGCTACACCTTC
cdr3_aa: CASGDSFFGYTF
clone_size: .
d_call: .
v_call: TRBV2
j_call: TRBJ1-2

cdr3_nt: TGTGCCAGTAGTATTAGGGACAAGAACACCGGGGAGCTGTTTTTT
cdr3_aa: CASSIRDKNTGELFF
clone_size: .
d_call: .
v_call: TRBV19
j_call: TRBJ2-2

cdr3_nt: TGCGCCAGCAGCCAAGAAGGGACAGGAGACACCGGGGAGCTGTTTTTT
cdr3_aa: CASSQEGTGDTGELFF
clone_size: .
d_call: TRBD1
v_call: TRBV5-1
j_call: TRBJ2-2

cdr3_nt: TGCACCAGCAGGCCCGGGACAGGGGGCACAGATACGCAGTATTTT
cdr3_aa: CTSRPGTGGTDTQYF
clone_size: .
d_call: .
v_call: TRBV1
j_call: TRBJ2-3

cdr3_nt: TGCGCCAGCAGCCAAATTACTAGTGATGAGCAGTTCTTC
cdr3_aa: CASSQITSDEQFF
clone_size: .
d_call: .
v_call: TRBV5-1
j_call: TRBJ2-1

cdr3_nt: TGTGCCAGCAGCTTAGACGAACGTCGTGGGCGGGTAAGAGGCAATGAGCAGTTCTTC
cdr3_aa: CASSLDERRGRVRGNEQFF
clone_size: .
d_call: .
v_call: TRBV7-9
j_call: TRBJ2-1

cdr3_nt: TGCGCCAGCAGCCCTAAGACGGGAAATGCCCCTAAGGAGCAGTTCTTC
cdr3_aa: CASSPKTGNAPKEQFF
clone_size: .
d_call: .
v_call: TRBV5-1
j_call: TRBJ2-1

cdr3_nt: TGTGCCAGCAGCCAAGGGGGCAGTAAAGCTTCCTACGAGCAGTACTTC
cdr3_aa: CASSQGGSKASYEQYF
clone_size: .
d_call: TRBD1
v_call: TRBV7-8
j_call: TRBJ2-7

cdr3_nt: TGTGCCAGCAGTTACGGACTACCGGGACAGGGCTATGGCTACACCTTC
cdr3_aa: CASSYGLPGQGYGYTF
clone_size: .
d_call: TRBD1
v_call: TRBV6-5
j_call: TRBJ1-2

cdr3_nt: TGTGCCAGCAGCTTCGGGGTCTCCTACAATGAGCAGTTCTTC
cdr3_aa: CASSFGVSYNEQFF
clone_size: .
d_call: .
v_call: TRBV5-8
j_call: TRBJ2-1

cdr3_nt: TGTGCCAGTAGTAGCGGGGGATACAATGAGCAGTTCTTC
cdr3_aa: CASSSGGYNEQFF
clone_size: .
d_call: TRBD2
v_call: TRBV19
j_call: TRBJ2-1

cdr3_nt: TGTGCCAGTAGTCCGGTGGACAGAACCTCTGGAAACACCATATATTTT
cdr3_aa: CASSPVDRTSGNTIYF
clone_size: .
d_call: .
v_call: TRBV19
j_call: TRBJ1-3

cdr3_nt: TGTGCCAGCAGCGCCCGGACTTCCTGGTTCTTC
cdr3_aa: CASSARTSWFF
clone_size: .
d_call: .
v_call: TRBV9
j_call: TRBJ2-1

cdr3_nt: TGTGCCTGGAGCAGAGGCCACTCTGGAAACACCATATATTTT
cdr3_aa: CAWSRGHSGNTIYF
clone_size: once
d_call: .
v_call: TRBV30
j_call: TRBJ1-3

cdr3_nt: TGTGCCAGCAGCCCCGACAGGGATACTGGAAACACCATATATTTT
cdr3_aa: CASSPDRDTGNTIYF
clone_size: .
d_call: TRBD1
v_call: TRBV5-5
j_call: TRBJ1-3

cdr3_nt: TGTGCCAGCAGTTCCCACGACAGGGGTAACTATGGCTACACCTTC
cdr3_aa: CASSSHDRGNYGYTF
clone_size: .
d_call: TRBD1
v_call: TRBV6-5
j_call: TRBJ1-2

cdr3_nt: TGTGCCAGCAGTGAACTTAGCGGGAGCTACGAGCAGTACTTC
cdr3_aa: CASSELSGSYEQYF
clone_size: .
d_call: TRBD2
v_call: TRBV2
j_call: TRBJ2-7

cdr3_nt: TGTGCCAGCAGCGGCCGACAGGGGGCGGACACCGGGGAGCTGTTTTTT
cdr3_aa: CASSGRQGADTGELFF
clone_size: .
d_call: TRBD1
v_call: TRBV9
j_call: TRBJ2-2

cdr3_nt: TGTGCCAGCAGCTGGGGACAAAAGCAGTATTTT
cdr3_aa: CASSWGQKQYF
clone_size: .
d_call: .
v_call: TRBV12-3/TRBV12-4
j_call: TRBJ2-3

cdr3_nt: TGTGCCAGCAGCCCTGGGGGGGGCCCAAGGCGGCTGTATAATTCACCCCTCCACTTT
cdr3_aa: CASSPGGGPRRLYNSPLHF
clone_size: .
d_call: .
v_call: TRBV9
j_call: TRBJ1-6

cdr3_nt: TGTGCCAGTAACGGGGCTGGAAACACCATATATTTT
cdr3_aa: CASNGAGNTIYF
clone_size: .
d_call: .
v_call: TRBV19
j_call: TRBJ1-3

cdr3_nt: TGTGCCTTAAACAGGGTAGAGGGCGGGGAGCTGTTTTTT
cdr3_aa: CALNRVEGGELFF
clone_size: few
d_call: .
v_call: TRBV30
j_call: TRBJ2-2

cdr3_nt: TGTGCCAGCAGCACGGGACTAGGGAACAATGAGCAGTTCTTC
cdr3_aa: CASSTGLGNNEQFF
clone_size: .
d_call: TRBD2
v_call: TRBV5-4
j_call: TRBJ2-1

cdr3_nt: TGTGCCAGCAGCCCCAACTCCTACAATGAGCAGTTCTTC
cdr3_aa: CASSPNSYNEQFF
clone_size: few
d_call: .
v_call: TRBV9
j_call: TRBJ2-1

cdr3_nt: TGTGCCAGCAGCCCACGGACAGGAGTGTTAGTATTCCCAAACACTGAAGCTTTCTTT
cdr3_aa: CASSPRTGVLVFPNTEAFF
clone_size: .
d_call: TRBD1
v_call: TRBV3-1/TRBV3-2
j_call: TRBJ1-1

cdr3_nt: TGTGCCAGCAGCCCCTATACAGGGCTTGGCTACACCTTC
cdr3_aa: CASSPYTGLGYTF
clone_size: .
d_call: .
v_call: TRBV7-9
j_call: TRBJ1-2

cdr3_nt: TGTGCCAGTAGTGCTAGCGGGGTGGGGACAGATACGCAGTATTTT
cdr3_aa: CASSASGVGTDTQYF
clone_size: .
d_call: TRBD2
v_call: TRBV19
j_call: TRBJ2-3

cdr3_nt: TGTGCCAGCAAAACGACAGGGGGAGAGACCCAGTACTTC
cdr3_aa: CASKTTGGETQYF
clone_size: once
d_call: TRBD1
v_call: TRBV12-3/TRBV12-4
j_call: TRBJ2-5

cdr3_nt: TGTGCCACCAGCACCGCATGGACAATAGGCTATGGCTACACCTTC
cdr3_aa: CATSTAWTIGYGYTF
clone_size: .
d_call: .
v_call: TRBV15
j_call: TRBJ1-2

cdr3_nt: TGCGCCAGCAGGGATCACAGGGTTGAGACCGGGGAGCTGTTTTTT
cdr3_aa: CASRDHRVETGELFF
clone_size: .
d_call: .
v_call: TRBV5-1
j_call: TRBJ2-2

cdr3_nt: TGTGCCAGTAGCCGACAGGGGGCCCTCACCGCAACTAATGAAAAACTGTTTTTT
cdr3_aa: CASSRQGALTATNEKLFF
clone_size: .
d_call: TRBD1
v_call: TRBV19
j_call: TRBJ1-4

cdr3_nt: TGTGCTAGCAGCATCTTCAGGGGGCCAAGCAATCAGCCCCAGCATTTT
cdr3_aa: CASSIFRGPSNQPQHF
clone_size: .
d_call: TRBD1
v_call: TRBV7-7
j_call: TRBJ1-5

cdr3_nt: TGTGCCACCAGCACTCGGGGCTCCGGGACTAGCGGGAGCCCAGATACGCAGTATTTT
cdr3_aa: CATSTRGSGTSGSPDTQYF
clone_size: .
d_call: TRBD2
v_call: TRBV15
j_call: TRBJ2-3

cdr3_nt: TGTGCCAGCAGCTTTGGGGGGGGCGGGGAGACCCAGTACTTC
cdr3_aa: CASSFGGGGETQYF
clone_size: .
d_call: .
v_call: TRBV7-8
j_call: TRBJ2-5

cdr3_nt: TGTGCCAGCAGTCCCGACAGTCCCCGGGCTGAAGCTTTCTTT
cdr3_aa: CASSPDSPRAEAFF
clone_size: few
d_call: .
v_call: TRBV6-5
j_call: TRBJ1-1

cdr3_nt: TGTGCCACCACAGGGGGCCCGTACGAGCAGTACTTC
cdr3_aa: CATTGGPYEQYF
clone_size: .
d_call: TRBD1
v_call: TRBV27
j_call: TRBJ2-7

cdr3_nt: TGTGCCAGCAGCTCATCTACCTACAATGAGCAGTTCTTC
cdr3_aa: CASSSSTYNEQFF
clone_size: once
d_call: .
v_call: TRBV7-3
j_call: TRBJ2-1

cdr3_nt: TGTGCCACCAGCAGAGCCGGGACAGGAGGAGAAAAACTGTTTTTT
cdr3_aa: CATSRAGTGGEKLFF
clone_size: .
d_call: TRBD1
v_call: TRBV15
j_call: TRBJ1-4

cdr3_nt: TGTGCCAGTCGTCCAAGGACAGGGGAGGTCAACGTCCTGACTTTC
cdr3_aa: CASRPRTGEVNVLTF
clone_size: .
d_call: TRBD1
v_call: TRBV19
j_call: TRBJ2-6

cdr3_nt: TGCGCCAGCAGAGCTAGCGGCCAAGAGACCCAGTACTTC
cdr3_aa: CASRASGQETQYF
clone_size: once
d_call: TRBD2
v_call: TRBV10-2
j_call: TRBJ2-5

cdr3_nt: TGTGCCAGCAGCCGGACCTCGACTAGCGGGGTTAAGGAGACCCAGTACTTC
cdr3_aa: CASSRTSTSGVKETQYF
clone_size: few
d_call: TRBD2
v_call: TRBV3-1/TRBV3-2
j_call: TRBJ2-5

cdr3_nt: TGTGCCAGCAGTCAATTCGGGGGGGCAGGGCAGCCCCAGCATTTT
cdr3_aa: CASSQFGGAGQPQHF
clone_size: .
d_call: .
v_call: TRBV6-4
j_call: TRBJ1-5